These 20 T cell receptor beta chains were all obtained from the same sample, sequenced in a study of OX40 agonist ivuxolimab in advanced cancers. Clones were sequenced by immunoSEQ multiplex PCR, and TCRdb holds only the in-frame ones, with some missing. The table includes approximately 74,000 clones, 80% to 95% detected once. This material consisted of CD4+ or CD8+ T cells sorted from blood, taken in a trial of the OX40 agonist ivuxolimab. Receptors were obtained from an adult with an advanced solid tumor such as melanoma, head and neck, liver or kidney cancer.

This clone was detected once. The J gene is TRBJ2-1, the V gene TRBV6-4, with D possibly TRBD2 on 5 matching bases. The CDR3 runs 16 residues. Germline V gene sequence: CDR1 MRHNA, CDR2 SNTAGT. V lost 0 bases and J lost 5, with 14 bases in between. The CDR3 loop is CASSDSKRLGNNEQFF. The CDR3 DNA reads TGTGCCAGCAGTGACTCGAAGCGGTTGGGTAACAATGAGCAGTTCTTC.

This clone was recorded only once. CDR3 amino acids: CEGGPWEQYF. The CDR3 DNA sequence: TGTGAGGGGGGGCCGTGGGAGCAGTACTTC. V is TRBV6-4 and J is TRBJ2-7, with a tentative D call TRBD2 (7 bases). The CDR3 is 10 amino acids. Germline assignment: CDR1 MRHNA and CDR2 SNTAGT.

The V call is TRBV29-1, the J call TRBJ2-3; a possible D gene is TRBD2 (6 bases). The CDR3 runs 15 residues. The germline V gene has CDR1 SQVTM and CDR2 ANQGSEA. V shed 3 bases and J shed 5 bases, with 18 bases lying between them. CDR3 region: CSVDDTGGWGDTQYF. Written as DNA, the CDR3 is TGCAGCGTTGATGACACCGGGGGTTGGGGAGATACGCAGTATTTT.

The chain combines TRBV5-8 with TRBJ1-4, with D uncertain. CDR1 and CDR2 (germline): SGHTS, YDEGEE. The CDR3 sequence is 15 residues long. V lost 2 bases to trimming and J lost 0 bases, with 8 bases between them. CDR3 residues: CASSFSDATNEKLFF. In DNA form, the CDR3 reads TGTGCCAGCAGCTTCTCCGATGCAACTAATGAAAAACTGTTTTTT.

This clone showed up just once. The rearrangement links TRBV5-1 to TRBJ2-1; weak D call: TRBD1 (6 bases). This CDR3 contains 15 residues. Trimming stripped 0 bases from V and 2 bases from J, with 9 bases between. The germline V gene has CDR1 SGHRS and CDR2 YFSETQ. This chain's CDR3 is CASSLAQGPYNEQFF. The CDR3 region has the DNA TGCGCCAGCAGCTTGGCCCAGGGGCCCTACAATGAGCAGTTCTTC.

The chain recombines TRBV30 with TRBJ2-5; 10 nucleotides align to TRBD2. The length of the CDR3 is 17 residues. Germline CDR1 and CDR2: GTSNPN and SVGIG (reference sequence). Losses at the gene ends were 0 bases for V and 5 bases for J; bases not matched to a gene: 12. The CDR3 DNA sequence: TGTGCCTGGAGTGTAATGGCTAGCGGGAGTTGGAGGGAGACCCAGTACTTC. It is translated as CAWSVMASGSWRETQYF.

The V gene is TRBV19, the J gene TRBJ2-2; possibly TRBD2 for D (5 bases). The V and J ends lost 0 bases and 7 bases respectively, with 9 bases between them. The length of the CDR3 is 14 residues. Germline V gene data show CDR1 as LNHDA and CDR2 as SQIVND (reference sequence). CDR3: CASSIDHRGGELFF. In nucleotides, the CDR3 is TGTGCCAGTAGTATAGATCATCGGGGCGGGGAGCTGTTTTTT.

This chain connects TRBV29-1 to TRBJ2-3; 8 positions agree with TRBD2. This CDR3 contains 14 residues. The V and J ends lost 6 bases and 3 bases, in that order; junction bases with no gene match: 8. Looked up from germline, CDR1 is SQVTM and CDR2 is ANQGSEA. The CDR3 DNA follows: TGCAGCGTGACGGGGGGGGCTGGGACAGATACGCAGTATTTT. Translated: CSVTGGAGTDTQYF.

The CDR3 DNA reads TGCGCCAGCAGCCCCCGCGGTGCGGACAACACCGGGGAGCTGTTTTTT. Translation gives CASSPRGADNTGELFF. The chain is built from TRBV4-3 and TRBJ2-2; D not resolved. V dropped 4 bases and J dropped 2 bases, with 14 bases sitting between them. This CDR3 contains 16 residues. Germline V gene sequence: CDR1 LGHNA, CDR2 YSLEER.

The chain combines TRBV7-9 with TRBJ1-2, with D hard to call. CDR3 size: 13 residues. Germline CDR1 and CDR2: SEHNR and FQNEAQ (reference sequence). Trimming left V 6 bases short and J 7 bases short, with 15 bases between. The CDR3, as DNA: TGTGCCAGCAGGACGTCGGGGAGTGGTGGCTACACCTTC. Protein: CASRTSGSGGYTF.

This chain connects TRBV27 to TRBJ2-1, with D hard to call. Between the trimmed V and J ends, which lost 3 bases and 3 bases, there was a span of 12 bases. The CDR3 consists of 15 residues. Per the germline V gene, CDR1 is MNHEY and CDR2 is SMNVEV (reference sequence). The chain's CDR3 is CASSLIALGYNEQFF. The CDR3 region has the DNA TGTGCCAGCAGTTTGATCGCTCTCGGCTACAATGAGCAGTTCTTC.

The chain joins TRBV6-6 to TRBJ1-1, with TRBD1 matching over 7 bases. The CDR3 length is 16 residues. Trimming cost V 4 bases and J 1 base; bases outside gene matches: 9. The germline V gene encodes CDR1 MNHNY and CDR2 SVGAGI (reference sequence). The CDR3 DNA follows: TGTGCCAGCAGTTGGCGGGACAGACCTTCGAACACTGAAGCTTTCTTT. Protein: CASSWRDRPSNTEAFF.

The J gene is TRBJ2-3, the V gene TRBV19; D tentatively fits TRBD1 or TRBD2 (6 bases each). There are 14 residues in the CDR3. Germline CDR1 and CDR2: LNHDA and SQIVND (reference sequence). Trimming shortened V by 3 bases and J by 6 bases, and 13 bases separated the two germline ends. CDR3 loop: CASSISTGRDTQYF. CDR3 in DNA: TGTGCCAGTAGTATCTCAACAGGGAGGGATACGCAGTATTTT.

The gene calls are TRBV16 and TRBJ2-4; 10 nucleotides match TRBD2. V shed 2 bases and J 4 bases; nucleotides not matched to a gene: 20. Germline assignment: CDR1 KGHSY and CDR2 FQNENV. CDR3 length equals 21 residues. The CDR3 nucleotides are TGTGCCAGCAGCCAAGAATTGACAGGGCAGGCTAGCGGGAGTTTTAAAAACATTCAGTACTTC. It encodes CASSQELTGQASGSFKNIQYF.

The CDR3 DNA follows: TGTGCCAGCAGCTTAGCGCTTTCAAGGTGGGCTTTCTTT. It codes for CASSLALSRWAFF. This chain uses TRBV7-8 with TRBJ1-1; D is undetermined. The length of the CDR3 is 13 residues. Trimming cost V 0 bases and J 11 bases, with 13 bases left between them. The V gene's germline CDR1 is SGHVS and CDR2 FQNEAQ.

This chain uses TRBV2 with TRBJ2-2; 7 bases line up with TRBD1. Germline V gene lookup returns CDR1 SNHLY and CDR2 FYNNEI. There are 14 residues in the CDR3. With V trimmed by 5 bases and J by 5 bases, 5 bases remained unmatched. The CDR3 DNA reads TGTGCCAGCAGTTGGGACAGCAATACCGGGGAGCTGTTTTTT. It translates to CASSWDSNTGELFF.

This rearrangement joins TRBV6-4 to TRBJ2-1; D is unresolved. Germline V lookup: CDR1 MRHNA, CDR2 SNTAGT. Trimming removed 4 bases from V and 7 bases from J, with 11 bases in between. CDR3 size: 13 residues. CDR3 DNA: TGTGCCAGCAGTGCCGAGTTTTTGAATGAGCAGTTCTTC. Translation: CASSAEFLNEQFF.

This clone was seen only once. The chain recombines TRBV6-1 with TRBJ1-1, with D possibly matching TRBD1 (6 bases). This CDR3 contains 13 residues. CDR1 is MNHNS, CDR2 SASEGT, per germline. The V end lost 7 bases, the J end lost 1 base, and 10 bases lay between the germline ends. CDR3 residues: CASIPTGNTEAFF. The CDR3 region has the DNA TGTGCCAGCATACCGACAGGGAACACTGAAGCTTTCTTT.

The V and J genes are TRBV20-1 and TRBJ1-1; D remains unclear. Looked up from germline, CDR1 is DFQATT and CDR2 is SNEGSKA (reference sequence). Trimming removed 3 bases at V and 4 bases at J, with 3 bases between. CDR3 length: 10 residues. The CDR3 DNA reads TGCAGTGCTAGGAGCACTGAAGCTTTCTTT. It is translated as CSARSTEAFF.

The gene calls are TRBV15 and TRBJ2-1, with a weak D call TRBD2 (5 bases). CDR3 length: 17 amino acids. From germline, CDR1 is LNHNV and CDR2 YYDKDF (reference sequence). The germline V and J ends were trimmed by 0 bases and 4 bases, with 16 bases remaining between them. CDR3 sequence reads: CATSRDSDRGLYNEQFF. In DNA form, the CDR3 reads TGTGCCACCAGCAGAGATTCTGACCGAGGGTTATACAATGAGCAGTTCTTC.